This T cell receptor beta chain was obtained from a study of blood T cell repertoires in COVID-19. About the research overall: In each case, the material was cDNA or gDNA derived from T cells, B-cell-depleted T cells, or PBMCs.

TCRdb's copy holds only in-frame clones and misses some; the assay was immunoSEQ multiplex PCR. The table includes more than 95,000 clones, roughly 91% detected once. This clone appeared a single time. The V gene's germline CDR1 is MDHEN and CDR2 SYDVKM. There are 15 residues in the CDR3. Losses at the gene ends were 5 bases for V and 5 bases for J; bases not matched to a gene: 10. J is TRBJ1-2 and V is TRBV28; 8 bases map to TRBD1. Material for sequencing was peripheral blood. This TCR was recovered from a human donor in a cohort sampled during active COVID-19. The CDR3 sequence is CASSPQSGGLYGYTF. CDR3 nucleotide sequence: TGTGCCAGCAGTCCCCAATCAGGGGGCCTTTATGGCTACACCTTC.